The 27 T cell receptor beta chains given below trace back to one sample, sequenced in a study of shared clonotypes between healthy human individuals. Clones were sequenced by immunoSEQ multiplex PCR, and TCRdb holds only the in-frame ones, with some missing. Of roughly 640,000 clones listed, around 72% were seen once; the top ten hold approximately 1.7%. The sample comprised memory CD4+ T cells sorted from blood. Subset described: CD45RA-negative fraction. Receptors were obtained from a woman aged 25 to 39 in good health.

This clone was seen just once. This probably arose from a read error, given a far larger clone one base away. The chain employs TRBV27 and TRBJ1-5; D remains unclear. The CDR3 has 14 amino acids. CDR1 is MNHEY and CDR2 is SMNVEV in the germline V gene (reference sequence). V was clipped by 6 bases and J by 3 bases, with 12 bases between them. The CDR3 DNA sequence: TGTGCCAGCAGGCCTGACACATCCAATCAGCCCCAGCATTTT. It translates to CASRPDTSNQPQHF.

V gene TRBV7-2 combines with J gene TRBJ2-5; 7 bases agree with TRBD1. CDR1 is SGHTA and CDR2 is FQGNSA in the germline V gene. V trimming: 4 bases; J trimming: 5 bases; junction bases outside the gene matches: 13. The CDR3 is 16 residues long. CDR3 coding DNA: TGTGCCAGCAGCTACCGGACAGGCCTGGGGGCGGAGACCCAGTACTTC. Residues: CASSYRTGLGAETQYF.

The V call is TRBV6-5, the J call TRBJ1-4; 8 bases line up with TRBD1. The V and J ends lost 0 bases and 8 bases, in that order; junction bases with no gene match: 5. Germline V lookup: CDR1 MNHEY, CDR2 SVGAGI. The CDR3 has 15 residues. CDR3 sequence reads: CASSYSGQAGEKLFF. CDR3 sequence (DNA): TGTGCCAGCAGTTACTCGGGACAGGCCGGGGAAAAACTGTTTTTT.

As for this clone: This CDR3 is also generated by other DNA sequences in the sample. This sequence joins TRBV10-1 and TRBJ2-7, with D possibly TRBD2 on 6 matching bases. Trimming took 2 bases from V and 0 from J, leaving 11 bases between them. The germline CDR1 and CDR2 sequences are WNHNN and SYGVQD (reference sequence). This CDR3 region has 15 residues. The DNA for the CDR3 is TGCGCCAGCAGTGAGACTTCGGGACTCTCCTACGAGCAGTACTTC. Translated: CASSETSGLSYEQYF.

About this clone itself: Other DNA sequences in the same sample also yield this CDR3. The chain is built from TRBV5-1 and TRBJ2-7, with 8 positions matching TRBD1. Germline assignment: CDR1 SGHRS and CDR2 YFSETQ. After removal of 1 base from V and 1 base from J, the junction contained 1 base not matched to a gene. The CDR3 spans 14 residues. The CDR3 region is CASSLQGASYEQYF. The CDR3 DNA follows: TGCGCCAGCAGCTTGCAGGGGGCTTCCTACGAGCAGTACTTC.

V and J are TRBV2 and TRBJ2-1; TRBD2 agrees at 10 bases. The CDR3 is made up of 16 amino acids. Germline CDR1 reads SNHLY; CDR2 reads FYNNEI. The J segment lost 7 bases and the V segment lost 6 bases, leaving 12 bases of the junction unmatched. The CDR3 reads CASSHISSGSSNEQFF. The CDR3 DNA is TGTGCCAGCAGCCATATCTCTAGCGGGAGTTCAAATGAGCAGTTCTTC.

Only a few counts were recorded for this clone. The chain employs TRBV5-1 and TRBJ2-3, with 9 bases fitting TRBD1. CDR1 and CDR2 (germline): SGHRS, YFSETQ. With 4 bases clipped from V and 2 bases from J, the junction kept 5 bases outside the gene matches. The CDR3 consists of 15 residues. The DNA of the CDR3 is TGCGCCAGCAGCCGGGGGGACAGGGACACAGATACGCAGTATTTT. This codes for CASSRGDRDTDTQYF.

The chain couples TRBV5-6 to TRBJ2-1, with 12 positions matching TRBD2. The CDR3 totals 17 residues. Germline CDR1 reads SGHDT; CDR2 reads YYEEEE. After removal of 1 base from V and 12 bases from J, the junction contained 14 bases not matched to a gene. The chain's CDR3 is CASSLFLTSGRGEWQFF. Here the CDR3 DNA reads TGTGCCAGCAGCTTGTTCTTGACTAGCGGGAGAGGTGAATGGCAGTTCTTC.

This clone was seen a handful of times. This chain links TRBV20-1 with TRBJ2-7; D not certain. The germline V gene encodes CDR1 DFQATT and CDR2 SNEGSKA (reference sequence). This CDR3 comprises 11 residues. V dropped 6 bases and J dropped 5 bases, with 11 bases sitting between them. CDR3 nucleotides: TGCAGTGCAACGTTGGTGAACGAGCAGTACTTC. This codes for CSATLVNEQYF.

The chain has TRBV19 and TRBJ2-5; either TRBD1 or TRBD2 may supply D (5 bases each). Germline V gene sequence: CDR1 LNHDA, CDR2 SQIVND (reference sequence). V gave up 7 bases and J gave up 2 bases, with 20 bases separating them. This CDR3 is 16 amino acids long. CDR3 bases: TGTGCCAGTACCGTGCGATGGGGCCGCGGGCAAGAGACCCAGTACTTC. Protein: CASTVRWGRGQETQYF.

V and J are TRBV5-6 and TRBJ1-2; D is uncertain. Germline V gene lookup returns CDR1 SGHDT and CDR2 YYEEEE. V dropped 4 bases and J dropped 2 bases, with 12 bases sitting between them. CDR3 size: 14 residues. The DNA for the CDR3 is TGTGCCAGCAGCCCCAGGACCCAGAACTATGGCTACACCTTC. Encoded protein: CASSPRTQNYGYTF.

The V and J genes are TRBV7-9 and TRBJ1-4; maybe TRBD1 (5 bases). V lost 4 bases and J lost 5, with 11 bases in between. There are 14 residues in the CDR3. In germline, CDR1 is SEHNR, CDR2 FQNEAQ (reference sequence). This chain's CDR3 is CASSWLGPNEKLFF. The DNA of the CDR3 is TGTGCCAGCAGCTGGCTGGGGCCGAATGAAAAACTGTTTTTT.

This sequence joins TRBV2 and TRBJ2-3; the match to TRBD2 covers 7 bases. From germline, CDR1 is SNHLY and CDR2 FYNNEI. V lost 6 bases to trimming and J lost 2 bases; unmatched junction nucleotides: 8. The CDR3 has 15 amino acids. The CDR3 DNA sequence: TGTGCCAGCAGCTCCCGCGGGAGTAACACAGATACGCAGTATTTT. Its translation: CASSSRGSNTDTQYF.

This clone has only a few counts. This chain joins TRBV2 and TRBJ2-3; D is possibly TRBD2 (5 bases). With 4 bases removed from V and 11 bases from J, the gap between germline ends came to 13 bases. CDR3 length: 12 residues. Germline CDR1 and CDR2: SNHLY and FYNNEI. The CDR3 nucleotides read TGTGCCAGCAGTGTGGGTACTAGTCGGCAGTATTTT. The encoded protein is CASSVGTSRQYF.

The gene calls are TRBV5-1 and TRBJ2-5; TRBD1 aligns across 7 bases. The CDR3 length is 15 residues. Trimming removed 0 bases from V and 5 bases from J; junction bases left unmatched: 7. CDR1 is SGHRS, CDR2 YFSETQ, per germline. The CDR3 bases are TGCGCCAGCAGCTTGGGTCAAACAGGGGTTGAGACCCAGTACTTC. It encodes CASSLGQTGVETQYF.

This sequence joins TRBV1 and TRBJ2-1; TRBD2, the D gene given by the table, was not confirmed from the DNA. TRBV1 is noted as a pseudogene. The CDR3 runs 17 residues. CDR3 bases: TGCACCAGCAGCCCCGGGAGTGCCGGACAAGCCTACAATGAGCAGTTCTTC. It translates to CTSSPGSAGQAYNEQFF.

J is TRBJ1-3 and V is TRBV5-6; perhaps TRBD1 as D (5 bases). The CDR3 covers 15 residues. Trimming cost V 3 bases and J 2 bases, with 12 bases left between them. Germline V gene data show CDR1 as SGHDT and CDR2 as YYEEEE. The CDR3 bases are TGTGCCAGCAGCTCCTCAGGGACGGCTGGAAACACCATATATTTT. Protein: CASSSSGTAGNTIYF.

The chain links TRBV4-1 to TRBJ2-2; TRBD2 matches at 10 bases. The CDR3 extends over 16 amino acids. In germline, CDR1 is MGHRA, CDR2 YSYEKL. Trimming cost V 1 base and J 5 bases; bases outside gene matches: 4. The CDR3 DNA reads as TGCGCCAGCAGCCAAGCCCTAGCGGGAGCAACCGGGGAGCTGTTTTTT. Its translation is CASSQALAGATGELFF.

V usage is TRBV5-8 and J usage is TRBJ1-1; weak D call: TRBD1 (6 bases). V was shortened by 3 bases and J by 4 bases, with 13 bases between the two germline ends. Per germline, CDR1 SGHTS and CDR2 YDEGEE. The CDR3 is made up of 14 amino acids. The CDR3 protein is CASSSGHSFTEAFF. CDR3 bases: TGTGCCAGCAGCTCGGGACACTCATTCACTGAAGCTTTCTTT.

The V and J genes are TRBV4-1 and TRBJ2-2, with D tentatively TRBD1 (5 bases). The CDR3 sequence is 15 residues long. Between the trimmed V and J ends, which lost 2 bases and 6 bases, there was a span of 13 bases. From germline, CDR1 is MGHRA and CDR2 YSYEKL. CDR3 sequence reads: CASSQLSSGPGELFF. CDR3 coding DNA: TGCGCCAGCAGCCAACTATCGTCAGGGCCCGGGGAGCTGTTTTTT.

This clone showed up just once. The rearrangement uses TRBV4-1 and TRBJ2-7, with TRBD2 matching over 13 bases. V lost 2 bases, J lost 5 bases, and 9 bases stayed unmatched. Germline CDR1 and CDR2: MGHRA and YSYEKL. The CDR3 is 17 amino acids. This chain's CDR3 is CASSQLRTSGSLHEQYF. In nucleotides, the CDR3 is TGCGCCAGCAGCCAACTACGGACTAGCGGGAGCCTCCACGAGCAGTACTTC.

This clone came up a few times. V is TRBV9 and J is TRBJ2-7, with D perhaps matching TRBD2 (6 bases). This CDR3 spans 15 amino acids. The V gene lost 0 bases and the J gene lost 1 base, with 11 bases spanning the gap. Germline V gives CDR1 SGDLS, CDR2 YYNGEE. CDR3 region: CASSVGTSYSYEQYF. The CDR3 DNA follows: TGTGCCAGCAGCGTAGGAACTAGCTATTCCTACGAGCAGTACTTC.

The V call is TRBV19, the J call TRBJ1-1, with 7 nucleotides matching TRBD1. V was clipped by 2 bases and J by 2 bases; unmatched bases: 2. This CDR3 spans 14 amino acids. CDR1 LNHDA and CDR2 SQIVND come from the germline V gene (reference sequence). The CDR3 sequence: CASSITGANTEAFF. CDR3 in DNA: TGTGCCAGTAGTATAACAGGGGCCAACACTGAAGCTTTCTTT.

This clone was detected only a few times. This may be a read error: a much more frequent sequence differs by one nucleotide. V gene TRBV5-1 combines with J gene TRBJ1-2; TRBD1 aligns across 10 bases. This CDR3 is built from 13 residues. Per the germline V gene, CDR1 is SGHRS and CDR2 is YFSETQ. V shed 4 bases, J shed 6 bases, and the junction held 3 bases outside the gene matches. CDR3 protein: CASSAGTGDGYTF. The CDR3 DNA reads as TGCGCCAGCAGCGCCGGGACAGGGGATGGCTACACCTTC.

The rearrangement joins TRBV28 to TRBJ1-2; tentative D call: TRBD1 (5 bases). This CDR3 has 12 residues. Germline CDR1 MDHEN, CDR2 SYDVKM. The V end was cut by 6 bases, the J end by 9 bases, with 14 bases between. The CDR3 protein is CASRGAGLRYTF. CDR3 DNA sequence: TGTGCCAGCAGAGGGGCGGGCCTACGCTACACCTTC.

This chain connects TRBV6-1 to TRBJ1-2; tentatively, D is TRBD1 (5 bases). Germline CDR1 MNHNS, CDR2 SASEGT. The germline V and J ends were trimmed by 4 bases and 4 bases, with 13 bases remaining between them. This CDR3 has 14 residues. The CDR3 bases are TGTGCCAGCAGTGGTTCCGGGGGACGCTATGGCTACACCTTC. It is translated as CASSGSGGRYGYTF.

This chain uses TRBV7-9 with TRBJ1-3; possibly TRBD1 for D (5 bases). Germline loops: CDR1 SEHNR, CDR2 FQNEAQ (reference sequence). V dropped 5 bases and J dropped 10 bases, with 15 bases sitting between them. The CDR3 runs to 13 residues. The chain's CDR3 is CASSLGAGGTIYF. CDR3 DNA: TGTGCCAGCAGCCTAGGGGCCGGTGGGACCATATATTTT.